The text below deals with one T cell receptor beta chain. The antigen remains undetermined. The sample belongs to a study of cytomegalovirus exposure and HLA in healthy donors. From germline, CDR1 is SGHTA and CDR2 FQGNSA. V was cut by 3 bases and J by 7 bases, with 10 bases left in between. The CDR3 covers 13 residues. PCR amplification relied on 60 Vbeta primers (plus 13 Jbeta primers). Produced via immunoSEQ multiplex PCR; TCRdb's table is partial and in-frame only. Seen in this sample are some 48,000 clones; the ten most common clones hold approximately 6.6%. Study results and limitations: It was reported that TCR beta sequences correctly inferred the HLA-A and HLA-B alleles for most subjects. For most TCR sequences rarity was the rule, although some public TCRs occurred in many donors.

This chain joins TRBV7-2 and TRBJ2-4; tentative D call: TRBD2 (6 bases). The sequence was obtained from a male donor in good health and CMV-seropositive. The sequencing sample was made of PBMCs. The CDR3 spells CASSFEGRNIQYF. The CDR3, as DNA: TGTGCCAGCAGCTTTGAGGGGAGGAACATTCAGTACTTC.